The 30 T cell receptor beta chains reported below all come from one sample, sequenced in a study of blood T cell repertoires in COVID-19. Produced via immunoSEQ multiplex PCR; TCRdb's table is partial and in-frame only. The sample includes roughly 160,000 clones, roughly 84% seen only once; the top ten take less than 20%. The source material was PBMCs or T cells enriched from blood (not recorded which). These receptor sequences come from a man between 60 and 75 years old who had recovered from COVID-19.

The J gene is TRBJ1-4, the V gene TRBV19; D is ambiguous. This CDR3 region has 15 residues. V shed 4 bases and J shed 3 bases, with 12 bases lying between them. Looked up from germline, CDR1 is LNHDA and CDR2 is SQIVND (reference sequence). The CDR3 DNA sequence: TGTGCCAGTAGTAACCGACGAGGGTCTAATGAAAAACTGTTTTTT. Protein sequence: CASSNRRGSNEKLFF.

This clone has only one observation. V is TRBV19 and J is TRBJ2-3; maybe TRBD2 (5 bases). Trimming shortened V by 3 bases and J by 6 bases, and 10 bases separated the two germline ends. Germline V gene data show CDR1 as LNHDA and CDR2 as SQIVND (reference sequence). The CDR3 consists of 13 residues. The CDR3 reads CASSMRLADTQYF. As DNA, the CDR3 is TGTGCCAGTAGTATGAGGCTAGCCGATACGCAGTATTTT.

V usage is TRBV7-9 and J usage is TRBJ1-1, with a weak D call TRBD1 (5 bases). The V gene lost 5 bases and the J gene lost 1 base, with 11 bases spanning the gap. This CDR3 has 14 residues. The germline V gene has CDR1 SEHNR and CDR2 FQNEAQ (reference sequence). The CDR3 DNA reads as TGTGCCAGCAGCCAAGGGACTCCGAACACTGAAGCTTTCTTT. Translation: CASSQGTPNTEAFF.

The chain is built from TRBV3-1 (or the pseudogene TRBV3-2) and TRBJ2-1, with 14 bases identical to TRBD2. The CDR3 loop spans 16 amino acids. J lost 6 bases, V lost 4 bases, and 5 bases had no gene match. Germline V gene lookup returns CDR1 LGHDT and CDR2 YNNKEL (reference sequence). Here the CDR3 reads CASSRTGLAGGNEQFF. The CDR3 nucleotides are TGTGCCAGCAGCCGCACAGGACTAGCGGGGGGCAATGAGCAGTTCTTC.

This rearrangement joins TRBV20-1 to TRBJ2-3; D unclear. CDR3 size: 14 residues. V lost 3 bases, J lost 1 base, and 11 bases lay in between. The germline gives CDR1 DFQATT, CDR2 SNEGSKA (reference sequence). The CDR3 coding sequence is TGCAGTGCTAGTTCAGGCCTACGCACAGATACGCAGTATTTT. Its translation is CSASSGLRTDTQYF.

V gene TRBV7-2 combines with J gene TRBJ1-5, with 7 bases identical to TRBD1. The CDR3 is made up of 15 amino acids. Germline loops: CDR1 SGHTA, CDR2 FQGNSA. Unmatched junction bases numbered 10, after V lost 5 bases and J lost 6 bases. CDR3: CASSLQGNVGQPQHF. CDR3 nucleotides: TGTGCCAGCAGCCTACAGGGGAATGTCGGTCAGCCCCAGCATTTT.

The gene calls are TRBV19 and TRBJ2-1; D is possibly TRBD1 (5 bases). Per the germline V gene, CDR1 is LNHDA and CDR2 is SQIVND (reference sequence). Trimming stripped 3 bases from V and 0 bases from J, with 21 bases between. The CDR3 has 19 residues. CDR3 amino acids: CASSMGRANIYSSYNEQFF. The CDR3, as DNA: TGTGCCAGTAGTATGGGCAGGGCGAATATCTATAGCTCCTACAATGAGCAGTTCTTC.

The chain has TRBV28 and TRBJ1-5; D remains ambiguous. The CDR3 consists of 16 residues. Deletions cut 3 bases from V and 3 bases from J, with 15 bases between. Per the germline V gene, CDR1 is MDHEN and CDR2 is SYDVKM. CDR3 amino acids: CASSFVSRRVNQPQHF. DNA for the CDR3: TGTGCCAGCAGTTTTGTGTCGAGGAGGGTCAATCAGCCCCAGCATTTT.

This clone was detected only once. The genes are TRBV11-2 and TRBJ2-3; 9 nucleotides agree with TRBD1. This CDR3 contains 15 residues. V shed 4 bases and J 2 bases; nucleotides not matched to a gene: 4. Germline-derived CDR1 and CDR2 are SGHAT and FQNNGV. CDR3 region: CASSSGQGPTDTQYF. The CDR3 DNA is TGTGCCAGCAGCTCGGGACAGGGACCCACAGATACGCAGTATTTT.

CDR3 DNA: TGCGCCAGCAGCCGACTAGCGGGGGAGACCTACGAGCAGTACTTC. This sequence encodes CASSRLAGETYEQYF. The V gene is TRBV5-1, the J gene TRBJ2-7, with 12 bases identical to TRBD2. The J segment lost 2 bases and the V segment lost 4 bases, leaving 4 bases of the junction unmatched. This CDR3 is 15 amino acids long. The germline V gene has CDR1 SGHRS and CDR2 YFSETQ.

This chain links TRBV11-2 with TRBJ2-1; TRBD2 is a possible D gene (6 bases). V lost 6 bases to trimming and J lost 0 bases, with 12 bases between them. Germline-derived CDR1 and CDR2 are SGHAT and FQNNGV. The CDR3 has 15 amino acids. CDR3 in DNA: TGTGCCAGCAGATGGGCGGGGAGCTCCTACAATGAGCAGTTCTTC. It translates to CASRWAGSSYNEQFF.

The chain recombines TRBV28 with TRBJ2-5; D possibly corresponds to TRBD2 (6 bases). The V end was cut by 7 bases, the J end by 2 bases, with 11 bases between. Germline V lookup: CDR1 MDHEN, CDR2 SYDVKM. This CDR3 is 13 amino acids long. The CDR3 DNA reads as TGTGCCAGCACGATAAGCGGGCAAGAGACCCAGTACTTC. It codes for CASTISGQETQYF.

This chain connects TRBV10-1 to TRBJ1-2; 8 positions match TRBD1. V lost 4 bases to trimming and J lost 4 bases; unmatched junction nucleotides: 8. Germline-derived CDR1 and CDR2 are WNHNN and SYGVQD (reference sequence). The CDR3 contains 15 residues. CDR3 sequence (DNA): TGCGCCAGCAGTGGACCGGGACAGGTGATCTATGGCTACACCTTC. The encoded protein is CASSGPGQVIYGYTF.

The chain has TRBV5-1 and TRBJ2-5, with a tentative D call TRBD1 (5 bases). The CDR3 consists of 14 residues. Per the germline V gene, CDR1 is SGHRS and CDR2 is YFSETQ. Between the trimmed V and J ends, which lost 2 bases and 5 bases, there was a span of 13 bases. The CDR3 DNA follows: TGCGCCAGCAGCTTAACAGGAACCGCCGAGACCCAGTACTTC. Amino acids: CASSLTGTAETQYF.

The rearrangement joins TRBV12-3 or TRBV12-4 to TRBJ1-2; 12 bases match TRBD1. V was pared by 10 bases and J by 8 bases, with 8 bases of the junction left unmatched. The CDR3 is 13 amino acids. The CDR3 DNA reads TGTGCCAACGGGGACAGGGGGCAGGGCGGCTACACCTTC. Residues: CANGDRGQGGYTF.

This clone was detected only a few times. The CDR3 loop reads CASSQSTGQGPNTEAFF. CDR3 coding DNA: TGCGCCAGCAGTCAATCCACCGGACAGGGGCCGAACACTGAAGCTTTCTTT. This rearrangement joins TRBV23-1 to TRBJ1-1, with 9 bases aligning to TRBD1. TRBV23-1 is labeled an ORF, and its function is uncertain. This CDR3 spans 17 amino acids. V dropped 0 bases and J dropped 1; count of bases not matched to a gene: 6.

The chain recombines TRBV4-2 with TRBJ1-2, with D maybe TRBD1 (6 bases). The length of the CDR3 is 13 residues. Germline V gene sequence: CDR1 LGHNA, CDR2 YNFKEQ. With 4 bases removed from V and 3 bases from J, the gap between germline ends came to 9 bases. The CDR3: CASSPSGDYGYTF. The CDR3 DNA sequence: TGTGCCAGCAGCCCCTCAGGGGACTATGGCTACACCTTC.

V and J are TRBV5-1 and TRBJ1-1; D might be TRBD1 (6 bases). The germline V and J ends were trimmed by 4 bases and 0 bases, with 16 bases remaining between them. The V gene's germline CDR1 is SGHRS and CDR2 YFSETQ. CDR3 length: 16 residues. This CDR3 reads CASSPPATGLNTEAFF. CDR3 nucleotide sequence: TGCGCCAGCAGCCCGCCCGCGACAGGACTGAACACTGAAGCTTTCTTT.

The gene calls are TRBV14 and TRBJ2-2, with 11 bases matching TRBD2. In germline, CDR1 is SGHDN, CDR2 FVKESK. This CDR3 is 18 amino acids long. Trimming removed 0 bases from V and 5 bases from J; junction bases left unmatched: 8. CDR3 nucleotide sequence: TGTGCCAGCAGCCAAGATCCGGTAGCGGGGGGGCCTACCGGGGAGCTGTTTTTT. Amino acid sequence: CASSQDPVAGGPTGELFF.

This chain joins TRBV28 and TRBJ2-7, with unresolved D. V was shortened by 3 bases and J by 2 bases, with 11 bases between the two germline ends. The CDR3 covers 14 residues. From germline, CDR1 is MDHEN and CDR2 SYDVKM. The CDR3 protein is CASSLVQSTYEQYF. CDR3 nucleotides: TGTGCCAGCAGTTTGGTACAGTCGACCTACGAGCAGTACTTC.

J is TRBJ2-3 and V is TRBV14; 7 nucleotides match TRBD1. V trimming: 4 bases; J trimming: 2 bases; junction bases outside the gene matches: 9. Germline values: CDR1 SGHDN, CDR2 FVKESK. The CDR3 has 16 residues. CDR3 in amino acids: CASSPNRGATTDTQYF. In DNA, the CDR3 is TGTGCCAGCAGCCCCAACAGGGGCGCAACCACAGATACGCAGTATTTT.

This rearrangement joins TRBV5-1 to TRBJ1-1; TRBD1 agrees at 7 bases. With V trimmed by 2 bases and J by 4 bases, 8 bases remained unmatched. The CDR3 runs to 15 residues. The germline CDR1 and CDR2 sequences are SGHRS and YFSETQ. The CDR3 reads CASSFNRGSSTEAFF. Here the CDR3 DNA reads TGCGCCAGCAGCTTTAACAGGGGATCCAGCACTGAAGCTTTCTTT. The whole variable domain, remainder taken from reference TRBV5-1 and TRBJ1-1, is KAGVTQTPRYLIKTRGQQVTLSCSPISGHRSVSWYQQTPGQGLQFLFEYFSETQRNKGNFPGRFSGRQFSNSRSEMNVSTLELGDSALYLCASSFNRGSSTEAFFGQGTRLTVV.

This rearrangement joins TRBV29-1 to TRBJ1-1, with a weak D call TRBD1 (5 bases). In germline, CDR1 is SQVTM, CDR2 ANQGSEA. The CDR3 is 12 residues long. The V and J ends lost 8 bases and 4 bases respectively, with 14 bases between them. The CDR3 loop is CSIIRASTEAFF. The CDR3 bases are TGCAGCATCATCAGGGCTAGCACTGAAGCTTTCTTT.

The chain is built from TRBV5-1 and TRBJ2-1, with D unclear. V lost 0 bases and J lost 0, with 10 bases in between. The CDR3 loop spans 16 amino acids. From germline, CDR1 is SGHRS and CDR2 YFSETQ. The CDR3 DNA follows: TGCGCCAGCAGCTTGGCCCCCCTAAGCTCCTACAATGAGCAGTTCTTC. Its protein product is CASSLAPLSSYNEQFF.

The gene calls are TRBV28 and TRBJ1-2, with a tentative D call TRBD1 (6 bases). In germline, CDR1 is MDHEN, CDR2 SYDVKM. V dropped 3 bases and J dropped 3 bases, with 11 bases sitting between them. CDR3 size: 14 residues. The CDR3 region has the DNA TGTGCCAGCAGTTTGGGGGCTTGGGACTATGGCTACACCTTC. Its translation is CASSLGAWDYGYTF.

This clone showed up just a few times. The chain employs TRBV6-4 and TRBJ2-1, with D unresolved. V dropped 0 bases and J dropped 7 bases, with 13 bases sitting between them. This CDR3 region has 15 residues. Germline V CDR1 and CDR2: MRHNA, SNTAGT. This chain's CDR3 is CASSDSKEYGNEQFF. CDR3 bases: TGTGCCAGCAGTGACTCGAAGGAGTACGGGAATGAGCAGTTCTTC.

J is TRBJ1-5 and V is TRBV2; D gene ambiguous. V was trimmed by 7 bases and J by 1 base, leaving 8 bases between them. This CDR3 is built from 13 residues. Germline CDR1 is SNHLY and CDR2 is FYNNEI. The CDR3 here is CASKLDSNQPQHF. CDR3 nucleotide sequence: TGTGCCAGCAAACTAGACAGCAATCAGCCCCAGCATTTT.

The chain has TRBV5-1 and TRBJ1-2, with D perhaps matching TRBD1 (5 bases). Trimming shortened V by 4 bases and J by 2 bases, and 12 bases separated the two germline ends. CDR1 is SGHRS, CDR2 YFSETQ, per germline. The CDR3 is 14 residues long. CDR3 sequence (DNA): TGCGCCAGCAGCCCACAGGACGGCAACTATGGCTACACCTTC. Protein product: CASSPQDGNYGYTF.

On this clone itself: Other nucleotide sequences in the sample specify the same CDR3. The rearrangement joins TRBV10-3 to TRBJ2-7; TRBD2 matches 10 bases. The trim removed 2 bases at V and 1 base at J, leaving 5 bases unmatched. This CDR3 comprises 16 residues. The germline V gene encodes CDR1 ENHRY and CDR2 SYGVKD. The CDR3 protein is CAISEGLADLSYEQYF. The CDR3 coding sequence is TGTGCCATCAGTGAGGGACTAGCGGACCTTTCCTACGAGCAGTACTTC.

This chain joins TRBV3-1 (or the pseudogene TRBV3-2) and TRBJ2-2; tentatively, D is TRBD2 (5 bases). Trimming pared 4 bases from V and 6 bases from J, leaving 12 bases between. Germline V gene lookup returns CDR1 LGHDT and CDR2 YNNKEL (reference sequence). This CDR3 has 14 residues. This chain's CDR3 is CASSPPTGAGELFF. CDR3 sequence (DNA): TGTGCCAGCAGCCCTCCGACCGGGGCCGGGGAGCTGTTTTTT.